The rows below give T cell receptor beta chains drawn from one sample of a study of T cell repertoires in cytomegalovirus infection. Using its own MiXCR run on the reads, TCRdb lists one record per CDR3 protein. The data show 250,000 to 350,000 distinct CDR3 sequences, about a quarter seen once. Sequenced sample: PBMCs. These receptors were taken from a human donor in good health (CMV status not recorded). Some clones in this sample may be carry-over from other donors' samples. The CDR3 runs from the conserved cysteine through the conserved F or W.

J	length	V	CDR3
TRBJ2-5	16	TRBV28	CASSFPLAGTGETQCF
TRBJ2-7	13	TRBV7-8	CASSLSYSYEQYF
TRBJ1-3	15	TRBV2	CASSEEGQGGNTIYF
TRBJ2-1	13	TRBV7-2	CASSLARGNEQFF
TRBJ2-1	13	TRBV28	CASSTHSGDQQFF
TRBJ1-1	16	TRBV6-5	CASSYGTGIPNTEAFF
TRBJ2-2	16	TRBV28	CASSPGGAGAAGELFF
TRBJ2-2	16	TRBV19	CASSIGGLQNTGELFF
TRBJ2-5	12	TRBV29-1	CSVVSGQETQYF
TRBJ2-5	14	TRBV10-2	CASSGGTRQETQYF
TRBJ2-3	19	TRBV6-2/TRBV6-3	CASSYSTALAGSSTDTQYF
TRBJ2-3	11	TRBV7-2	CASRSGDTQYF
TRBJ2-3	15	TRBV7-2	CASSLAVGEGRTQYF
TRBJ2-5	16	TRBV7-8	CASSPRGWPPGETQYF
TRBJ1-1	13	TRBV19	CASRAGGRTEAFF
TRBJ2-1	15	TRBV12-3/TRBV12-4	CASSLNELAGNEQFF
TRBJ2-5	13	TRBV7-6	CASSLGIRETQYF
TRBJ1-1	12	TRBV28	CASSQRGTEAFF
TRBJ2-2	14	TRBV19	CASTRGPNTGELFF
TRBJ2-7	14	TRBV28	CASSTGQGEYEQYF
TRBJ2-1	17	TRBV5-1	CASSLVFGGVTYNEQFF
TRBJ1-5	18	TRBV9	CASSVETEGGHFLEPQHF
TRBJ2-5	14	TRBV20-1	CSASPTGFWETQYF
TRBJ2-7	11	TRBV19	CASSFRAEQYF
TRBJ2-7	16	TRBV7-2	CASSLVPSGGSYEQYF
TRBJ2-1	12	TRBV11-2	CASSLDLGEQFF
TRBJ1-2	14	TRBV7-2	CASSFQGGGYGYTF